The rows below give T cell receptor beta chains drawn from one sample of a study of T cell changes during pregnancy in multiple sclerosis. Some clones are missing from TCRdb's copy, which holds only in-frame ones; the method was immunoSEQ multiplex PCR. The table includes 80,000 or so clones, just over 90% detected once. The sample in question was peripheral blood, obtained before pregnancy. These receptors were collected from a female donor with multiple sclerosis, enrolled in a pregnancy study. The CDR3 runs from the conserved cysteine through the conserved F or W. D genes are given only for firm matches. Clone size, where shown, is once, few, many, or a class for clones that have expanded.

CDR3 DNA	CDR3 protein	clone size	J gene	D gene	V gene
TGTGCCAGCAGTTACATGTCAGGGGGAATCTCATACGAGCAGTACTTC	CASSYMSGGISYEQYF	-	TRBJ2-7	TRBD1	TRBV6-5
TGCGCCAGCAGTGAGGTGTTGGGGCTCGAGCAGTACTTC	CASSEVLGLEQYF	-	TRBJ2-7	-	TRBV5-1
TGTGCCAGTAGTATCGATCGGCAGAGGGACACTGAAGCTTTCTTT	CASSIDRQRDTEAFF	once	TRBJ1-1	-	TRBV19
TGTGCCAGCAGCTTAGTCGGCGGGGGGGCCCTTTACAATGAGCAGTTCTTC	CASSLVGGGALYNEQFF	-	TRBJ2-1	TRBD2	TRBV11-2
TGTGCCATCAGTGACCCCGGGGGGCCTACGCAGTATTTT	CAISDPGGPTQYF	-	TRBJ2-3	-	TRBV10-3
TGTGCCAGCAGCTCGAGGGTTCTAGCGCGGATGGAAGAGACCCAGTACTTC	CASSSRVLARMEETQYF	-	TRBJ2-5	-	TRBV11-2
TGTGCCAGCAGCTTCTGGGCCAACTATGGCTACACCTTC	CASSFWANYGYTF	few	TRBJ1-2	-	TRBV7-2
TGTGCCAGCAGCGTATCACTAGCGGGGGGTGTTGTCACAGATACGCAGTATTTT	CASSVSLAGGVVTDTQYF	-	TRBJ2-3	TRBD2	TRBV9
TGCGCCAGCAGCCCAGGGCCAGGGGGATCCTACGAGCAGTACTTC	CASSPGPGGSYEQYF	-	TRBJ2-7	TRBD1	TRBV4-1
TGTGCCAGCAGCTTAGATCCCGGCGCGGGTAATGAGCAGTTCTTC	CASSLDPGAGNEQFF	-	TRBJ2-1	-	TRBV7-2
TGTGCCAGCAAGGGAGCGGGGGGAGAGACCCAGTACTTC	CASKGAGGETQYF	-	TRBJ2-5	TRBD2	TRBV5-4
TGCGCCAGCAGCCTGACCCCCGGACAGGGTACTAGCGAGCAGTACTTC	CASSLTPGQGTSEQYF	-	TRBJ2-7	TRBD1	TRBV5-1
TGCGCCAGCAGCTTGGCCACAGGGGGCATAGACACTGAAGCTTTCTTT	CASSLATGGIDTEAFF	-	TRBJ1-1	TRBD1	TRBV5-1
TGTGCCAGCAGTGAAATGGGCTCTTCTTTCTATGGCTACACCTTC	CASSEMGSSFYGYTF	-	TRBJ1-2	-	TRBV6-1
TGTGCCAGCAGGGCCAACCCCGGGGGTCCCTACGAGCAGTACTTC	CASRANPGGPYEQYF	-	TRBJ2-7	-	TRBV2
TGTGCCAGCAGCCAGCGGGACAGGGGTTATGGCTACACCTTC	CASSQRDRGYGYTF	-	TRBJ1-2	TRBD1	TRBV14
TGTGCCAGCAGTGAGTCAGGGGGGAATCAGCCCCAGCATTTT	CASSESGGNQPQHF	-	TRBJ1-5	TRBD1	TRBV6-1
TGTGCCAGCGGGTGGACAGGGAGCCCCTATGGCTACACCTTC	CASGWTGSPYGYTF	once	TRBJ1-2	TRBD1	TRBV5-8
TGTGCCAGCTCACCACCATCAGGGCCTAACAATGAGCAGTTCTTC	CASSPPSGPNNEQFF	-	TRBJ2-1	-	TRBV18
TGTGCCAGCAGCTTATTTGGGACAGGGGATGAAAAACTGTTTTTT	CASSLFGTGDEKLFF	-	TRBJ1-4	TRBD1	TRBV13
TGTGCCAGCAGCCAAGATGCTTCGTGGGACAGGCTCTCCGGGGCCAACGTCCTGACTTTC	CASSQDASWDRLSGANVLTF	-	TRBJ2-6	TRBD1	TRBV4-2
TGTGCCTGGAAAAATACCCTGAGCACTGAAGCTTTCTTT	CAWKNTLSTEAFF	few	TRBJ1-1	-	TRBV30
TGCGCCAGCAGTGACTCTGTCGGGACAGGGGAGGCCGGGGAGCTGTTTTTT	CASSDSVGTGEAGELFF	-	TRBJ2-2	TRBD1	TRBV10-1
TGTGCCAGCAGTGAAAGGGCAGGGGAAGGGAATGGCTACACCTTC	CASSERAGEGNGYTF	-	TRBJ1-2	-	TRBV2
TGTGCCAGCAGTTTAGGGACAGGGGGCCGAAACGAGCAGTACTTC	CASSLGTGGRNEQYF	-	TRBJ2-7	TRBD1	TRBV27
TGTGCCAGCCTGGTCTCGGGGGGCTATGGCTACACCTTC	CASLVSGGYGYTF	-	TRBJ1-2	-	TRBV7-9
TGTGCCAGTGGACGACAGAATGTTAACTATGGCTACACCTTC	CASGRQNVNYGYTF	-	TRBJ1-2	-	TRBV19
TGTGCTAGCAGCCCCTCCCCGGGGGGCTCAGCTTTCTTT	CASSPSPGGSAFF	-	TRBJ1-1	-	TRBV7-7
TGTGCCAGCAGCTCAAGCCCGCGTAAGACCGGGGAGCTGTTTTTT	CASSSSPRKTGELFF	once	TRBJ2-2	-	TRBV11-3
TGTGCCAGCTCACGGTCTTCTAGTGCGATGGTGGGTACGGCTAATGAAAAACTGTTTTTT	CASSRSSSAMVGTANEKLFF	-	TRBJ1-4	-	TRBV18
TGTGCCAGCTCACCTCTAGGACAGGGGTATGAAAAACTGTTTTTT	CASSPLGQGYEKLFF	-	TRBJ1-4	TRBD1	TRBV18
TGTGCCATCAGTGAGGGACAGGGGGCTCAAGAGACCCAGTACTTC	CAISEGQGAQETQYF	-	TRBJ2-5	TRBD1	TRBV10-3
TGTGCCAGCAGCCCTGGGGGCCGACGTGGAAACACCATATATTTT	CASSPGGRRGNTIYF	-	TRBJ1-3	-	TRBV7-8
TGTGCCAGCAGCCCAGGGGCTCCACAGCAGTATTTT	CASSPGAPQQYF	-	TRBJ2-3	-	TRBV7-9
TGCGCCAGCAGCCAAGGGGGGGTTGGGCCCTACGAGCAGTACTTC	CASSQGGVGPYEQYF	-	TRBJ2-7	-	TRBV4-1
TGCGCCAGCAGCTTGGCCAAGGGGACAGGGGCCTCGTATGGCTACACCTTC	CASSLAKGTGASYGYTF	-	TRBJ1-2	TRBD1	TRBV5-1
TGTGCCAGCAGCCCAAAGACAGGGGAGGGCACTGAAGCTTTCTTT	CASSPKTGEGTEAFF	-	TRBJ1-1	TRBD1	TRBV5-4
TGTGCCAGCAGCTTGCAAACCCCGAGTAGCTCCTACAATGAGCAGTTCTTC	CASSLQTPSSSYNEQFF	-	TRBJ2-1	-	TRBV7-6
TGTGCCAGCAGTGACGGCACAGATACGCAGTATTTT	CASSDGTDTQYF	-	TRBJ2-3	-	TRBV2
TGCGCCAGCAGTCAGGACATCGGTGGAGGCTACACCTTC	CASSQDIGGGYTF	-	TRBJ1-2	-	TRBV5-1
TGTGCCAGCAGGACTCCGGGACAGGGGTCCTACGAGCAGTACTTC	CASRTPGQGSYEQYF	-	TRBJ2-7	TRBD1	TRBV5-8
TGTGCCAGCACCGGGGGCCCCAGGCGGGGGGCGGACACGCAGTATTTT	CASTGGPRRGADTQYF	-	TRBJ2-3	TRBD2	TRBV9
TGTGCCTGGAATCTGGCGGGGGCGCTTGCGAACACCGGGGAGCTGTTTTTT	CAWNLAGALANTGELFF	-	TRBJ2-2	-	TRBV30
TGTGCCAGCAGCTCACTAGCGGGGGCCCCTTCCTCCTACAATGAGCAGTTCTTC	CASSSLAGAPSSYNEQFF	once	TRBJ2-1	TRBD2	TRBV9
TGTGCCAGCAGCTCGGGACACGGCCAAATGAACACTGAAGCTTTCTTT	CASSSGHGQMNTEAFF	-	TRBJ1-1	-	TRBV7-2
TGTGCCACCAGCAGAGATTCCGGGTCTGCAACTAATGAAAAACTGTTTTTT	CATSRDSGSATNEKLFF	once	TRBJ1-4	-	TRBV15
TGCAGCGTGGCGACCGGGGGTGGAACTGAAGCTTTCTTT	CSVATGGGTEAFF	-	TRBJ1-1	-	TRBV29-1
TGTGCCAGCAGGCGGGGAACAGGGGGCGGCTATGGCTACACCTTC	CASRRGTGGGYGYTF	-	TRBJ1-2	TRBD1	TRBV6-1
TGTGCCAGCAGCCCTGACACCTCCTACGAGCAGTACTTC	CASSPDTSYEQYF	once	TRBJ2-7	-	TRBV9
TGTGCCATCAGTGACAGGGGGAACACTGAAGCTTTCTTT	CAISDRGNTEAFF	-	TRBJ1-1	-	TRBV10-3
TGTGCCAGCAGCTTGGACGGGGGGGCCGGGGAGCTGTTTTTT	CASSLDGGAGELFF	-	TRBJ2-2	TRBD2	TRBV7-3
TGTGCCAGCAGCCAAAGGACCGTATGGACAGGAGGGGACACTGAAGCTTTCTTT	CASSQRTVWTGGDTEAFF	-	TRBJ1-1	TRBD1	TRBV14
TGCGCCAGCAGTCAGAGTGGCTACACCTTC	CASSQSGYTF	-	TRBJ1-2	-	TRBV23-1
TGTGCCAGCAGCTTAGAGGGAGCCACTGAAGCTTTCTTT	CASSLEGATEAFF	-	TRBJ1-1	-	TRBV11-2
TGTGCCAGTAGTATGACAGGGGAGCTTTTGTACTTC	CASSMTGELLYF	once	TRBJ2-7	TRBD1	TRBV19